A selection of T cell receptor beta chains follows, all from one sample in a study of T cells in Graves' hyperthyroidism and ophthalmopathy. Via MiXCR, TCRdb re-called the multiplex PCR reads, giving one row per CDR3 protein. This table holds about 720,000 distinct CDR3 sequences, roughly 20% found once. Sequences were obtained from blood. Every receptor here comes from a woman aged 50 to 60 with Graves' hyperthyroidism that later progressed to Graves' ophthalmopathy. Both conserved end residues are part of each CDR3. Each record gives: CDR3 DNA, CDR3 protein, clone size, J gene, V gene, D gene. The D gene is left open where the match is weak. Clone size is stated in some rows and not others, as once, few, many or a class when expanded.

DNA: TGTGCCAGCAGCTCCCCAGCCAGGGGTGACTATGGCTACACCTTC; CDR3: CASSSPARGDYGYTF; size: many; J: TRBJ1-2; V: TRBV13; D: NA
DNA: TGTGCCAGCAGTTTCCAGACTAGCGGGGGATCCTACGAGCAGTACTTC; CDR3: CASSFQTSGGSYEQYF; size: many; J: TRBJ2-7; V: TRBV12-3/TRBV12-4; D: TRBD2
DNA: TGTGCCAGCAGTGACGCCGGGACACCTAACACTGAAGCTTTCTTT; CDR3: CASSDAGTPNTEAFF; size: many; J: TRBJ1-1; V: TRBV6-1; D: NA
DNA: TGTGCCTGCACCGGACTAGCGGGTCTCACCGGGGAGCTGTTTTTT; CDR3: CACTGLAGLTGELFF; size: few; J: TRBJ2-2; V: TRBV19; D: TRBD2
DNA: TGTGCCAGCAGCAGGGACGGAACAAATGTGGATGGCTACACCTTC; CDR3: CASSRDGTNVDGYTF; size: many; J: TRBJ1-2; V: TRBV11-2; D: NA
DNA: TGTGCCAGCAAAGTTCACCCAGAGCCCTACAATGAGCAGTTCTTC; CDR3: CASKVHPEPYNEQFF; size: few; J: TRBJ2-1; V: TRBV6-1; D: NA
DNA: TGTGCCAGCAGCCAAGCCTCGACTAGAGGGGAGACCCAGTACTTC; CDR3: CASSQASTRGETQYF; size: many; J: TRBJ2-5; V: TRBV3-1; D: NA
DNA: TGTGCCAGCAGCCAAAGGACAGAAGGTGGCTACACCTTC; CDR3: CASSQRTEGGYTF; size: few; J: TRBJ1-2; V: TRBV3-1; D: NA
DNA: TGTGCCAGCAGCCAAGAGGTGGGGGCGAGAACTGAAGCTTTCTTT; CDR3: CASSQEVGARTEAFF; size: NA; J: TRBJ1-1; V: TRBV4-2; D: NA
DNA: TGTGCCAGCAGCCAAGAGGCTACCAGGTCTCCGTTCTTC; CDR3: CASSQEATRSPFF; size: many; J: TRBJ2-1; V: TRBV3-1; D: NA
DNA: TGTGCCAGCTTGGGTCGGAACACCGGGGAGCTGTTTTTT; CDR3: CASLGRNTGELFF; size: many; J: TRBJ2-2; V: TRBV2; D: NA
DNA: TGTGCCAGCAGCTTAAAGGGAGACGCGGGGGACACCGGGGAGCTGTTTTTT; CDR3: CASSLKGDAGDTGELFF; size: few; J: TRBJ2-2; V: TRBV7-8; D: TRBD2
DNA: TGTGCCAGCAACAGAGGGGGGATCAATCAGCCCCAGCATTTT; CDR3: CASNRGGINQPQHF; size: NA; J: TRBJ1-5; V: TRBV6-2/TRBV6-3; D: NA
DNA: TGTGCCAGCAGCTCCCCGTCGGGGCTGCGTTCTTTAATGATGTTCTTC; CDR3: CASSSPSGLRSLMMFF; size: few; J: TRBJ2-1; V: TRBV7-9; D: NA
DNA: TGTGCCAGCCGAGTTAACAATCAGCCCCAGCATTTT; CDR3: CASRVNNQPQHF; size: many; J: TRBJ1-5; V: TRBV28; D: NA
DNA: TGTGCCAGCAGTTACTCATTTTCTCGGACGATGGACAATCAGCCCCAGCATTTT; CDR3: CASSYSFSRTMDNQPQHF; size: few; J: TRBJ1-5; V: TRBV6-2/TRBV6-3; D: NA
DNA: TGTGCCAGCAGCTCTGGGGCCAGGGCGCAAGAGACCCAGTACTTC; CDR3: CASSSGARAQETQYF; size: NA; J: TRBJ2-5; V: TRBV7-2; D: NA
DNA: TGTGCCAGCAGCTTAAACCGGGACAGGACCTACGAGCAGTACTTC; CDR3: CASSLNRDRTYEQYF; size: many; J: TRBJ2-7; V: TRBV11-2; D: TRBD1
DNA: TGTGCCAGCAGTGTTGGGACAGGGGATAGCACCGGGGAGCTGTTTTTT; CDR3: CASSVGTGDSTGELFF; size: NA; J: TRBJ2-2; V: TRBV5-6; D: TRBD1
DNA: TGCAGTGCTAGGCTTGCTGGAAACACCATATATTTT; CDR3: CSARLAGNTIYF; size: NA; J: TRBJ1-3; V: TRBV20-1; D: NA
DNA: TGCGCCAGCAGCTTGCAACTGTATTTAGATACGCAGTATTTT; CDR3: CASSLQLYLDTQYF; size: many; J: TRBJ2-3; V: TRBV5-1; D: NA
DNA: TGTGCCTGGAGTGTAGGGTGGACTGAAGCTTTCTTT; CDR3: CAWSVGWTEAFF; size: many; J: TRBJ1-1; V: TRBV30; D: NA
DNA: TGTGCCAGCAGCCTCAAACACCCGGGACTAGCGGGGGCCGCTGAATGGACCCAGTACTTC; CDR3: CASSLKHPGLAGAAEWTQYF; size: NA; J: TRBJ2-5; V: TRBV14; D: TRBD2
DNA: TGTGCCAGCAGCCAAGGACAGGGCGCGTATAATTCACCCCTCCACTTT; CDR3: CASSQGQGAYNSPLHF; size: many; J: TRBJ1-6; V: TRBV3-1; D: TRBD1
DNA: TGTGCCTGGAGTGATTCGGTTTATGGAGGGGGCGGCTACACCTTC; CDR3: CAWSDSVYGGGGYTF; size: many; J: TRBJ1-2; V: TRBV30; D: TRBD1
DNA: TGTGCCAGCAGCCCAGGACAGGGCCTTTTCTATGGCTACACCTTC; CDR3: CASSPGQGLFYGYTF; size: few; J: TRBJ1-2; V: TRBV27; D: TRBD1
DNA: TGCAGTGCTTGGGCGGGGGATGGAGATACGCAGTATTTT; CDR3: CSAWAGDGDTQYF; size: NA; J: TRBJ2-3; V: TRBV20-1; D: TRBD2
DNA: TGCAGTGCTAGGCGCGGGGTCAGCACAGATACGCAGTATTTT; CDR3: CSARRGVSTDTQYF; size: NA; J: TRBJ2-3; V: TRBV20-1; D: NA
DNA: TGCGCCAGCAGCTTGGTTAGGGCCACTGAAGCTTTCTTT; CDR3: CASSLVRATEAFF; size: many; J: TRBJ1-1; V: TRBV5-1; D: NA
DNA: TGTGCCAGCAGTTTTAGGATGAACACTGAAGCTTTCTTT; CDR3: CASSFRMNTEAFF; size: many; J: TRBJ1-1; V: TRBV12-3/TRBV12-4; D: NA
DNA: TGTGCCAGCAGCCGTCCGGTAGATGAGCAGTTCTTC; CDR3: CASSRPVDEQFF; size: once; J: TRBJ2-1; V: TRBV6-2/TRBV6-3; D: NA
DNA: TGTGCCAGCTCACCACCGGGCAGCGGCAATCAGCCCCAGCATTTT; CDR3: CASSPPGSGNQPQHF; size: many; J: TRBJ1-5; V: TRBV18; D: NA
DNA: TGTGCCAGCAGTGATGTGGGTGCTGGAAACACCATATATTTT; CDR3: CASSDVGAGNTIYF; size: many; J: TRBJ1-3; V: TRBV2; D: NA
DNA: TGTGCCAGCAGCACTACAGGGGAAGGGACTGAAGCTTTCTTT; CDR3: CASSTTGEGTEAFF; size: many; J: TRBJ1-1; V: TRBV5-8; D: TRBD1
DNA: TGTGCCACCAGTGATTTGCAAACCACTATATACAATGAGCAGTTCTTC; CDR3: CATSDLQTTIYNEQFF; size: few; J: TRBJ2-1; V: TRBV24-1; D: NA
DNA: TGTGCCAGCAGTACAGACGGGGGGGGGGACACCGGGGAGCTGTTTTTT; CDR3: CASSTDGGGDTGELFF; size: NA; J: TRBJ2-2; V: TRBV12-3/TRBV12-4; D: TRBD2
DNA: TGTGCCAGCAGCCACACAGGGAACACTGAAGCTTTCTTT; CDR3: CASSHTGNTEAFF; size: many; J: TRBJ1-1; V: TRBV5-4; D: NA
DNA: TGCGCCAGCAGGGCTAGCACAGATACGCAGTATTTT; CDR3: CASRASTDTQYF; size: many; J: TRBJ2-3; V: TRBV5-1; D: NA
DNA: TGTGCCAGCAGCCTGTCCCGCTCTGGGGCCAACGTCCTGACTTTC; CDR3: CASSLSRSGANVLTF; size: NA; J: TRBJ2-6; V: TRBV5-5; D: NA
DNA: TGTGCCAGCTCACAATCGAGGGACAGGGGAAATCAGCCCCAGCATTTT; CDR3: CASSQSRDRGNQPQHF; size: NA; J: TRBJ1-5; V: TRBV18; D: TRBD1
DNA: TGTGCCAGCAGCTCCTGGGGAGGGGGCTCTAGCACTGAAGCTTTCTTT; CDR3: CASSSWGGGSSTEAFF; size: NA; J: TRBJ1-1; V: TRBV11-2; D: TRBD1
DNA: TGTGCCAGCAGTTTATACAGGGGACAGAACACTGAAGCTTTCTTT; CDR3: CASSLYRGQNTEAFF; size: many; J: TRBJ1-1; V: TRBV12-3/TRBV12-4; D: TRBD1
DNA: TGTGCCAGCAGTTACGTCCCCGGACTAGCGGGGGGGGGGTTTACCGGGGAGCTGTTTTTT; CDR3: CASSYVPGLAGGGFTGELFF; size: NA; J: TRBJ2-2; V: TRBV6-5; D: TRBD2
DNA: TGTGCCACCAGTGATTTCGCCGCCGCCGAGCAGTACTTC; CDR3: CATSDFAAAEQYF; size: NA; J: TRBJ2-7; V: TRBV24-1; D: NA
DNA: TGTGCCAGCAGCCAAGTACAGCTGGAGACCCAGTACTTC; CDR3: CASSQVQLETQYF; size: many; J: TRBJ2-5; V: TRBV3-1; D: NA
DNA: TGTGCCAGTGGACGGGGGAACACCGGGGAGCTGTTTTTT; CDR3: CASGRGNTGELFF; size: NA; J: TRBJ2-2; V: TRBV6-1; D: NA
DNA: TGTGCCAGCAGCCCGGACTTGTCGGAGACCCAGTACTTC; CDR3: CASSPDLSETQYF; size: NA; J: TRBJ2-5; V: TRBV7-9; D: NA
DNA: TGCAGTGCTAGAGATCTCCCCAGGGGACTCAATCAGCCCCAGCATTTT; CDR3: CSARDLPRGLNQPQHF; size: few; J: TRBJ1-5; V: TRBV20-1; D: NA
DNA: TGTGCCAGCAGCTTATCAGGCGCCGACACTGAAGCTTTCTTT; CDR3: CASSLSGADTEAFF; size: many; J: TRBJ1-1; V: TRBV11-2; D: NA
DNA: TGCGCCAGCAGCCAAGGCTCCACAGGGGGAGACGGCTACACCTTC; CDR3: CASSQGSTGGDGYTF; size: NA; J: TRBJ1-2; V: TRBV4-1; D: TRBD1
DNA: TGTGCCAGCAGTAACAGGGAGGAGGGCTATGGCTACACCTTC; CDR3: CASSNREEGYGYTF; size: many; J: TRBJ1-2; V: TRBV12-3/TRBV12-4; D: NA
DNA: TGTGCCAGCAGTTCGACCGGGGGGTCGGGGTTCTATGGCTACACCTTC; CDR3: CASSSTGGSGFYGYTF; size: NA; J: TRBJ1-2; V: TRBV28; D: NA
DNA: TGCGCCAGCAGACTCCGGGACACCGAGCAGTACTTC; CDR3: CASRLRDTEQYF; size: NA; J: TRBJ2-7; V: TRBV5-1; D: NA
DNA: TGCAGTGCCTTCGACGGGAAAACTAATGAAAAACTGTTTTTT; CDR3: CSAFDGKTNEKLFF; size: few; J: TRBJ1-4; V: TRBV20-1; D: NA
DNA: TGTGCCAGCAGTTACTTGGGCGGTCCAGGGACTGAAGCTTTCTTT; CDR3: CASSYLGGPGTEAFF; size: many; J: TRBJ1-1; V: TRBV6-2/TRBV6-3; D: NA
DNA: TGTGCCAGCAGCCAAGATGTCCCCAGGGGCCAAGAGACCCAGTACTTC; CDR3: CASSQDVPRGQETQYF; size: many; J: TRBJ2-5; V: TRBV3-1; D: NA
DNA: TGTGCCAGCAGCCCTTCGTCGGGACAAGTCGATGGGACCCAGTACTTC; CDR3: CASSPSSGQVDGTQYF; size: NA; J: TRBJ2-5; V: TRBV7-2; D: NA
DNA: TGCGCCAGCAGACTAGGGTTGGAGACTGAAGCTTTCTTT; CDR3: CASRLGLETEAFF; size: NA; J: TRBJ1-1; V: TRBV10-2; D: NA